These T cell receptor beta chains were read from a single sample in a study of CD8+CD57+ T cells in acquired aplastic anemia. TCRdb reanalysed the reads using MiXCR and keeps one entry per CDR3 protein. This sample has roughly 180,000 distinct CDR3 sequences, with about 44% found just once. Sequenced sample: sorted CD4+, CD8+, or CD8+CD57+ T cells (not recorded which) from PBMCs. These receptors were obtained from a human donor with aplastic anemia. Each CDR3 is given with its conserved first and last residue. A D gene is named only where the DNA matches it firmly. Some rows mark clone size as missing; the rest say once, few, many or name a class of expanded clone.

D	J	V	size	CDR3	DNA
NA	TRBJ1-2	TRBV5-1	NA	CASSFPSTVYTF	TGCGCCAGCAGCTTTCCCTCGACAGTCTACACCTTC
NA	TRBJ1-3	TRBV19	many	CASSGGWENTIYF	TGTGCCTCATCAGGCGGTTGGGAAAACACCATATATTTT
NA	TRBJ1-6	TRBV19	many	CASRGTYSPLHF	TGTGCCAGTAGAGGGACTTATTCACCCCTCCACTTT
TRBD1	TRBJ1-2	TRBV6-5	many	CASSYRQGAYYGYTF	TGTGCCAGCAGTTACCGACAGGGGGCATACTATGGCTACACCTTC
NA	TRBJ2-2	TRBV5-5	once	CASSWTPGGAGELFF	TGTGCCAGCAGCTGGACCCCAGGGGGGGCCGGGGAGCTGTTTTTT
TRBD2	TRBJ2-1	TRBV19	many	CASSRTSGGSYNEQFF	TGTGCCAGTAGCCGGACTAGCGGGGGGTCCTACAATGAGCAGTTCTTC
NA	TRBJ1-4	TRBV20-1	NA	CSARDLAVGKLFF	TGCAGTGCTAGAGATCTTGCAGTTGGTAAACTGTTTTTT
NA	TRBJ2-3	TRBV6-5	NA	CASSYRGSTDTQYF	TGTGCCAGCAGTTACAGGGGCAGCACAGATACGCAGTATTTT
NA	TRBJ1-6	TRBV7-2	NA	CASSLAGVNSPLHF	TGTGCCAGCAGCTTAGCTGGGGTAAATTCACCCCTCCACTTT
NA	TRBJ2-1	TRBV2	few	CASSEEGIEQFF	TGTGCCAGCAGTGAAGAAGGAATTGAGCAGTTCTTC
NA	TRBJ2-3	TRBV20-1	many	CSAEKGDTQYF	TGCAGTGCTGAGAAGGGGGATACGCAGTATTTT